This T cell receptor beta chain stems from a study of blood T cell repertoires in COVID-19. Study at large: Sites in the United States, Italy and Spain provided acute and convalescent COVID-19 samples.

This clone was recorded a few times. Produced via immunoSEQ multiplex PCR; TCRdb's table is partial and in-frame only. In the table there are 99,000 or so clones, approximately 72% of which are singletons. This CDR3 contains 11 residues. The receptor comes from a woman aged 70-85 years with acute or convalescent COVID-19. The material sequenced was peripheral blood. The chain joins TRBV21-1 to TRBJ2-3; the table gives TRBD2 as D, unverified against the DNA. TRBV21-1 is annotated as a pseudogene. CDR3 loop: CASPPGNTQYF. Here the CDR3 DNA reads TGTGCCAGCCCGCCCGGGAATACGCAGTATTTT.